This T cell receptor beta chain was obtained from a study of regulatory T cells in long-lasting Graves disease. Noted time point: newly diagnosed GD, antithyroid drugs for less than 3 months. PBMCs provided the RNA from which the TCR library was made. The CDR3 runs to 16 residues. Germline-derived CDR1 and CDR2 are SGHKS and YYEKEE (reference sequence). V lost 1 base to trimming and J lost 3 bases; unmatched junction nucleotides: 8. The table lists this clonotype with a few counts. Its antigen remains unknown. iRepertoire HTBI primers and Arm-PCR of CDR3 regions built TCR beta libraries. MiXCR, applied by TCRdb to the multiplex PCR reads, yields one record per CDR3 protein. The data hold a few hundred thousand distinct CDR3 sequences, with 12% observed a single time. Study-wide results and caveats: Researchers examined only peripheral blood and not thyroid tissue.

This sample was also put to use in a study of T cells in Graves' hyperthyroidism and ophthalmopathy.

The TCR was taken from a woman younger than 35 with Graves disease. Sequenced material: peripheral blood mononuclear cells (PBMCs), taken at new diagnosis, from a patient treated with antithyroid drugs. V gene TRBV5-5 combines with J gene TRBJ2-3; the match to TRBD2 covers 7 bases. CDR3 in amino acids: CASSLMGGDPTDTQYF. CDR3 bases: TGTGCCAGCAGCTTGATGGGGGGGGATCCGACAGATACGCAGTATTTT.